This entry lists 11 T cell receptor beta chains sequenced from one sample in a study of blood T cell repertoires in COVID-19. The assay was immunoSEQ multiplex PCR, and TCRdb's table has in-frame clones only and misses some. The sample holds around 500,000 clones, over 75% seen once. The sample consisted of peripheral blood. The origin of the receptors is a human donor in a cohort sampled during active COVID-19.

The chain carries TRBV7-2 and TRBJ2-5; the match to TRBD2 covers 15 bases. Germline-derived CDR1 and CDR2 are SGHTA and FQGNSA. Losses at the gene ends were 5 bases for V and 7 bases for J; bases not matched to a gene: 11. CDR3 length: 17 amino acids. CDR3 DNA: TGTGCCAGCAGCCCCCGAGCCCCGGGACTAGCGGGAGGGACCCAGTACTTC. Translation: CASSPRAPGLAGGTQYF. The full variable domain, with the rest looked up from reference TRBV7-2 and TRBJ2-5, is GAGVSQSPSNKVTEKGKDVELRCDPISGHTALYWYRQSLGQGLEFLIYFQGNSAPDKSGLPSDRFSAERTGGSVSTLTIQRTQQEDSAVYLCASSPRAPGLAGGTQYFGPGTRLLVL.

The CDR3 coding sequence is TGCGCCAGCAGTGTGACAGGGGGGGACACCGGGGAGCTGTTTTTT. Its protein product is CASSVTGGDTGELFF. J is TRBJ2-2 and V is TRBV10-1; 9 bases align to TRBD1. V dropped 4 bases and J dropped 3; count of bases not matched to a gene: 3. Germline lookup yields CDR1 WNHNN and CDR2 SYGVQD (reference sequence). The CDR3 consists of 15 residues.

The chain recombines TRBV6-6 with TRBJ1-1; TRBD1 is a possible D gene (6 bases). The V end lost 2 bases, the J end lost 4 bases, and 14 bases lay between the germline ends. Looked up from germline, CDR1 is MNHNY and CDR2 is SVGAGI (reference sequence). This CDR3 spans 15 amino acids. In DNA form, the CDR3 reads TGTGCCAGCAGTTACAACAGGGAACCTTTCACTGAAGCTTTCTTT. It encodes CASSYNREPFTEAFF.

The gene calls are TRBV7-2 and TRBJ2-7; 7 bases line up with TRBD2. Per germline, CDR1 SGHTA and CDR2 FQGNSA. Unmatched junction bases numbered 7, after V lost 3 bases and J lost 2 bases. This CDR3 is built from 15 residues. The CDR3 here is CASSLSGTVPYEQYF. The CDR3 DNA is TGTGCCAGCAGCTTGAGCGGGACCGTTCCCTACGAGCAGTACTTC.

The rearrangement joins TRBV6-4 to TRBJ2-7; the match to TRBD2 covers 11 bases. Germline V gives CDR1 MRHNA, CDR2 SNTAGT. This CDR3 is 15 amino acids long. V was clipped by 4 bases and J by 3 bases; unmatched bases: 5. For the CDR3, the DNA is TGTGCCAGCAGTGTCCTAGCGGGAGGATTCTACGAGCAGTACTTC. Residues: CASSVLAGGFYEQYF.

This clone was observed once. The chain uses TRBV9 and TRBJ2-3; 10 bases fit TRBD2. Looked up from germline, CDR1 is SGDLS and CDR2 is YYNGEE. The CDR3 spans 17 residues. J gave up 2 bases and V 3 bases, and 9 bases lay outside the gene matches. The CDR3 coding sequence is TGTGCCAGCAGCGCAGTTTGGACTAGCGGATCCACAGATACGCAGTATTTT. As protein: CASSAVWTSGSTDTQYF. The entire variable domain, with the rest obtained from reference TRBV9 and TRBJ2-3, is as follows: DSGVTQTPKHLITATGQRVTLRCSPRSGDLSVYWYQQSLDQGLQFLIQYYNGEERAKGNILERFSAQQFPDLHSELNLSSLELGDSALYFCASSAVWTSGSTDTQYFGPGTRLTVL.

The chain recombines TRBV30 with TRBJ2-2; TRBD1 matches 7 bases. The CDR3 runs to 14 residues. V shed 8 bases and J 5 bases; nucleotides not matched to a gene: 11. From germline, CDR1 is GTSNPN and CDR2 SVGIG (reference sequence). In nucleotides, the CDR3 is TGTGCCAAAGCGAAGGGGGCAGGTACCGGGGAGCTGTTTTTT. Translated, it gives CAKAKGAGTGELFF. The variable domain in full, with the rest retrieved from reference TRBV30 and TRBJ2-2, is SQTIHQWPATLVQPVGSPLSLECTVEGTSNPNLYWYRQAAGRGLQLLFYSVGIGQISSEVPQNLSASRPQDRQFILSSKKLLLSDSGFYLCAKAKGAGTGELFFGEGSRLTVL.

The rearrangement joins TRBV24-1 to TRBJ2-2, with D hard to call. Germline loops: CDR1 KGHDR, CDR2 SFDVKD. This CDR3 is 19 amino acids long. Trimming removed 5 bases at V and 1 base at J, with 22 bases between. The CDR3 sequence: CATSGPDLAILGNTGELFF. Here the CDR3 DNA reads TGTGCCACCAGTGGTCCCGATTTAGCAATCCTTGGGAACACCGGGGAGCTGTTTTTT.

The chain joins TRBV27 to TRBJ2-1; D not certain. V was cut by 7 bases and J by 4 bases, with 11 bases left in between. The CDR3 totals 13 residues. CDR1 is MNHEY, CDR2 SMNVEV, per germline (reference sequence). The chain's CDR3 is CASKISDYNEQFF. In nucleotides, the CDR3 is TGTGCCAGCAAAATTTCAGATTACAATGAGCAGTTCTTC.

The chain carries TRBV27 and TRBJ2-2; D is perhaps TRBD1 (6 bases). V was trimmed by 9 bases and J by 7 bases, leaving 12 bases between them. The CDR3 length is 12 residues. The germline CDR1 and CDR2 sequences are MNHEY and SMNVEV (reference sequence). The DNA for the CDR3 is TGTGCCAGTTGGGGGCGGATCGGGGAGCTGTTTTTT. This translates into CASWGRIGELFF.

The V gene is TRBV2, the J gene TRBJ2-1, with D maybe TRBD2 (7 bases). CDR3 length: 16 residues. CDR1 and CDR2 from the germline V gene are SNHLY and FYNNEI. The germline V and J ends were trimmed by 6 bases and 6 bases, with 21 bases remaining between them. CDR3 bases: TGTGCCAGCAGGGTCTGGGGGCGGGGGCCTTCCAATGAGCAGTTCTTC. Its protein is CASRVWGRGPSNEQFF.